This T cell receptor beta chain derives from a study of Ad26.COV2.S vaccination and SARS-CoV-2 variants. Remarks on this clone: Antigen: not known.

The germline CDR1 and CDR2 sequences are KGHDR and SFDVKD. The CDR3 consists of 16 residues. Trimming removed 4 bases from V and 4 bases from J; junction bases left unmatched: 10. Points from the study as a whole: Relative to placebo recipients, vaccine recipients exhibited elevated spike-specific TCR breadth. Recipients of vaccine and of placebo showed similar breadth of their non-spike TCR repertoires.

Noted treatment: over 15 received Ad26.COV2.S at low or high dose, single or two shots; five or six received placebo; per-sample allocation not given. Sampling happened 63 days after the first vaccine or placebo injection. An adult donor aged 18-55 years was enrolled in Boston. Profiled with immunoSEQ multiplex PCR; TCRdb holds only in-frame clones, not every one. The repertoire holds some 410,000 clones, with about nine tenths as singletons. The TCR sequence derives from a person aged 18-60 years who received the Ad26.COV2.S COVID-19 vaccine or a placebo. Sequencing was performed on peripheral blood, taken in a trial of Ad26.COV2.S vaccine versus placebo. The chain recombines TRBV24-1 with TRBJ2-5; 8 bases line up with TRBD1. CDR3 residues: CATSDPRDRLGETQYF. As DNA, the CDR3 is TGTGCCACCAGTGACCCCAGGGACAGGTTAGGAGAGACCCAGTACTTC.